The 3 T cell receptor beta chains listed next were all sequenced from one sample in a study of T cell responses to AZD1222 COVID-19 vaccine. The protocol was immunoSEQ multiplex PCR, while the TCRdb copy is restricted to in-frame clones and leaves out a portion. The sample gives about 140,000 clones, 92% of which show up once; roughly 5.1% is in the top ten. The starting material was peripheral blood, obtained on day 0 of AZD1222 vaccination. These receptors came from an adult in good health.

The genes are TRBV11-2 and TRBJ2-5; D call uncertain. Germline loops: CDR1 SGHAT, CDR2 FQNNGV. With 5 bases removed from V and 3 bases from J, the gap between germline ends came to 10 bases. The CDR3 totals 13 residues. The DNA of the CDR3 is TGTGCCAGCAGCAACGGACCAAAAGAGACCCAGTACTTC. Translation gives CASSNGPKETQYF.

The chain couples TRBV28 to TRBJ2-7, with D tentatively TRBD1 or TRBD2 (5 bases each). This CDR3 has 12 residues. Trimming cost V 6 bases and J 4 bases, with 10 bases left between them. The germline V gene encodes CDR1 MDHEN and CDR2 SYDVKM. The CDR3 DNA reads TGTGCCAGCAGCCCGGGGCATTACGAGCAGTACTTC. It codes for CASSPGHYEQYF.

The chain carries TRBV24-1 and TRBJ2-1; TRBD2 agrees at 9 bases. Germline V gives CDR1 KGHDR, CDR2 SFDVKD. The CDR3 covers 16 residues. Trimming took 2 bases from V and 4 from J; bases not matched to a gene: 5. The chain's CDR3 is CATSDSTSGQYNEQFF. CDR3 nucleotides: TGTGCCACCAGTGATTCGACTAGCGGACAATACAATGAGCAGTTCTTC.